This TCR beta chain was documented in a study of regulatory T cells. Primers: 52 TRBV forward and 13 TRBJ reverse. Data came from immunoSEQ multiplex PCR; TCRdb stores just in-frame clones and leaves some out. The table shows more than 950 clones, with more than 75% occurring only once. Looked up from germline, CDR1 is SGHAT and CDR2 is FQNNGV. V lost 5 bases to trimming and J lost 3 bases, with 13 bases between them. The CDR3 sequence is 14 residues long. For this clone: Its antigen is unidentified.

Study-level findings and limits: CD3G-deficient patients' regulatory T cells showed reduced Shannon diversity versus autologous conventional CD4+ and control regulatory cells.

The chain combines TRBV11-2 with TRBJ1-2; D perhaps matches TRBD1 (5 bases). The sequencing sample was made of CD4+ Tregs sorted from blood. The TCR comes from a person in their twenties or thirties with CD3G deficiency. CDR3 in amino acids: CASSHKPRDYGYTF. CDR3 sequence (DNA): TGTGCCAGCAGCCATAAGCCCAGGGACTATGGCTACACCTTC.